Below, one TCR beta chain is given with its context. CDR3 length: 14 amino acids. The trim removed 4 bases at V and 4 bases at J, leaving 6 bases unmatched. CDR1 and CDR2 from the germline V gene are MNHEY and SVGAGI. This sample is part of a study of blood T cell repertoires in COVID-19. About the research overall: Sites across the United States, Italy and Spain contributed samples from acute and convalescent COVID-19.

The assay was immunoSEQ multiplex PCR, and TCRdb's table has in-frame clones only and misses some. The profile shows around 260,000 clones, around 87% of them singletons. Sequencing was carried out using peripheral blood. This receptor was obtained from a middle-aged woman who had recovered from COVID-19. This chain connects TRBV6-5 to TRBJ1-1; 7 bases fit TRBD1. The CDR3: CASSSATGITEAFF. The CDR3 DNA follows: TGTGCCAGCAGTTCTGCGACAGGGATCACTGAAGCTTTCTTT.